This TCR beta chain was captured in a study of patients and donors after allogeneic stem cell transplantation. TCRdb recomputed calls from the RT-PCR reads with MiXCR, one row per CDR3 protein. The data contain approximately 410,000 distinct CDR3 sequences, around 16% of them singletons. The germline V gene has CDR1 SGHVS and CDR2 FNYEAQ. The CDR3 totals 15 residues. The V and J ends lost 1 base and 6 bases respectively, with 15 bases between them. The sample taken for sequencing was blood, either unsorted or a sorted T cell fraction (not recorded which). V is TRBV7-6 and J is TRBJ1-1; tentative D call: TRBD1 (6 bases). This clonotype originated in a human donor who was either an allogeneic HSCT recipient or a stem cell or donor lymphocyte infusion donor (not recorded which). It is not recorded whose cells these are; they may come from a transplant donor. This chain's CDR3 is CASSLVGGGTSEAFF. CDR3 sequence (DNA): TGTGCCAGCAGCTTAGTAGGAGGGGGGACATCTGAAGCTTTCTTT.